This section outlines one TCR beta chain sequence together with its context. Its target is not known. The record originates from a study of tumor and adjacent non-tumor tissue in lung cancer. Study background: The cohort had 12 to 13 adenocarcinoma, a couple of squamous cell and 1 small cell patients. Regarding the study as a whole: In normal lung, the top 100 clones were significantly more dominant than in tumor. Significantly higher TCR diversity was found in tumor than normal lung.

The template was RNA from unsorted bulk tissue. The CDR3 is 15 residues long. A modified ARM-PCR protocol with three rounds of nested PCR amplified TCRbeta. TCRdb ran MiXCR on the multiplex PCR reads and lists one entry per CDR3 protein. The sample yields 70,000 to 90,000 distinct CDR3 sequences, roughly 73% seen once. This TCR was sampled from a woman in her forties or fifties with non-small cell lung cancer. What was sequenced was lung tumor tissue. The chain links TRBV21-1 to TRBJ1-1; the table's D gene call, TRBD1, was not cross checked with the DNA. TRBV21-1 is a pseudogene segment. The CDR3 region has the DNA TGTGTCAGCAGCGAACAGGGGCGCAGGGAAACTGAAGCTTTATTT. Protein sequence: CVSSEQGRRETEALF.